This T cell receptor beta chain was captured by sequencing in a study of post-analysis software for immune sequencing data. The overall study: Clinical courses comprised relapsing-remitting, secondary progressive and progressive-relapsing multiple sclerosis.

Tagging with unique molecular identifiers was a feature of the TCR beta cDNA libraries. Each sample of roughly 1 to 11 million input T cells yielded approximately 500,000 cDNA molecules, so each molecule approximated one T cell. TCRdb passed the PCR reads through MiXCR, listing each CDR3 protein once. The table shows about 560,000 distinct CDR3 sequences, with roughly 47% occurring only once. V was pared by 1 base and J by 5 bases, with 15 bases between. The CDR3 spans 15 residues. Germline CDR1 SGHRS, CDR2 YFSETQ. This clonotype was seen a handful of times. Its specificity is unknown. General study points: Relative to controls, patients with multiple sclerosis showed significantly lower normalized Chao1 diversity. The five TRBV segments detected at higher frequency in patients than in controls included TRBV5-6, TRBV5-1 and TRBV20-1. Those samples that were prepared in the same batch co-clustered strongly by F measure.

This receptor was obtained from a girl aged 10-17 years with multiple sclerosis. The sequencing input was blood. This chain uses TRBV5-1 with TRBJ2-5; possible D gene TRBD2, 7 bases. In DNA, the CDR3 is TGCGCCAGCAGCTTGTCGGGGGGCCCCCGGGAGACCCAGTACTTC. Translated, it gives CASSLSGGPRETQYF.